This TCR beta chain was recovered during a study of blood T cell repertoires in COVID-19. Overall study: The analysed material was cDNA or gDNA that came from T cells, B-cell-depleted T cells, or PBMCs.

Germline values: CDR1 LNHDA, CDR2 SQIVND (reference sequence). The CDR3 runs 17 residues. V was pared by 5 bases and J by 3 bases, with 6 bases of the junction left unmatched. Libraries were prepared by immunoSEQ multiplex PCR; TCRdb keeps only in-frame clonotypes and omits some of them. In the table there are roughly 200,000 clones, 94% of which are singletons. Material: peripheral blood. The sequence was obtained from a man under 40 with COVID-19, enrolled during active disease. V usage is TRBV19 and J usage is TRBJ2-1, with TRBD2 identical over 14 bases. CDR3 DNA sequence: TGTGCCAGTAGTCTAGGACTAGCGGGGGGCTTCTACAATGAGCAGTTCTTC. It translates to CASSLGLAGGFYNEQFF.